A single sample is the source of the 28 T cell receptor beta chains below, sequenced in a study of OX40 agonist ivuxolimab in advanced cancers. The table came from immunoSEQ multiplex PCR; TCRdb's copy has only in-frame clones and leaves some out. There are tens of thousands of clones in the sample; roughly 66% occur only once, and 15% to 20% lies in the top ten. The sample here was CD4+ or CD8+ T cells sorted from blood, taken in a trial of the OX40 agonist ivuxolimab. The origin of the receptors is an adult with an advanced solid tumor such as melanoma, head and neck, liver or kidney cancer.

The genes are TRBV5-1 and TRBJ2-1; 14 bases match TRBD2. Germline values: CDR1 SGHRS, CDR2 YFSETQ. V lost 5 bases and J lost 9; bases outside the gene matches: 13. The CDR3 consists of 17 residues. The CDR3 spells CASSSGTSGGSYIEQFF. The CDR3 coding sequence is TGCGCCAGCAGTTCCGGGACTAGCGGGGGATCGTATATTGAGCAGTTCTTC.

V and J are TRBV6-1 and TRBJ1-1; possible D gene TRBD1, 5 bases. From germline, CDR1 is MNHNS and CDR2 SASEGT. The CDR3 is made up of 13 amino acids. The V end lost 7 bases, the J end lost 8 bases, and 17 bases lay between the germline ends. Here the CDR3 DNA reads TGTGCCAGCACGTCAGGGTTATGGCAAGAAGCTTTCTTT. Its protein is CASTSGLWQEAFF.

The V gene is TRBV7-3, the J gene TRBJ2-6; D may be TRBD2 (7 bases). V shed 4 bases and J shed 4 bases, with 23 bases lying between them. The CDR3 length is 19 residues. CDR1 SGHTA and CDR2 FQGTGA come from the germline V gene. CDR3 in DNA: TGTGCCAGCAGCTCTCTCCGCGCGGGGGCCCTTCGAGGGGCCAACGTCCTGACTTTC. Translating it yields CASSSLRAGALRGANVLTF.

The rearrangement links TRBV5-5 to TRBJ1-1; D remains unclear. The CDR3 contains 16 residues. V was shortened by 4 bases and J by 0 bases, with 16 bases between the two germline ends. Germline assignment: CDR1 SGHKS and CDR2 YYEKEE (reference sequence). The CDR3 protein is CASSPGQRPMNTEAFF. CDR3 in DNA: TGTGCCAGCAGCCCCGGCCAGCGACCCATGAACACTGAAGCTTTCTTT.

The gene calls are TRBV7-3 and TRBJ2-1; D perhaps matches TRBD2 (5 bases). The V gene lost 8 bases and the J gene lost 8 bases, with 16 bases spanning the gap. Germline CDR1 reads SGHTA; CDR2 reads FQGTGA. CDR3 length: 13 residues. The DNA for the CDR3 is TGTGCCAGCTCTGACGTGGGAGTGGATGAGCAGTTCTTC. As protein: CASSDVGVDEQFF.

This sequence joins TRBV5-8 and TRBJ1-4, with D possibly being TRBD1 (6 bases). Germline-derived CDR1 and CDR2 are SGHTS and YDEGEE. CDR3 length: 15 amino acids. V lost 1 base and J lost 1, with 8 bases in between. CDR3: CASSLKGVTNEKLFF. In DNA, the CDR3 is TGTGCCAGCAGCTTGAAGGGGGTAACTAATGAAAAACTGTTTTTT. The full variable domain, completed using reference TRBV5-8 and TRBJ1-4, is EAGVTQSPTHLIKTRGQQATLRCSPISGHTSVYWYQQALGLGLQFLLWYDEGEERNRGNFPPRFSGRQFPNYSSELNVNALELEDSALYLCASSLKGVTNEKLFFGSGTQLSVL.

CDR3 nucleotides: TGTGCCAGCAGCCACCGGACAGGGGATAGCTATGGCTACACCTTC. It translates to CASSHRTGDSYGYTF. The chain is built from TRBV11-2 and TRBJ1-2, with TRBD1 matching 9 bases. The CDR3 totals 15 residues. CDR1 is SGHAT, CDR2 FQNNGV, per germline. V was clipped by 5 bases and J by 4 bases; unmatched bases: 8.

This clone was detected only once. The chain carries TRBV27 and TRBJ2-2; D call uncertain. Trimming shortened V by 2 bases and J by 2 bases, and 0 bases separated the two germline ends. Germline CDR1 reads MNHEY; CDR2 reads SMNVEV (reference sequence). This CDR3 contains 12 residues. CDR3 amino acids: CASSLNTGELFF. For the CDR3, the DNA is TGTGCCAGCAGTTTAAACACCGGGGAGCTGTTTTTT.

The rearrangement joins TRBV9 to TRBJ2-5; TRBD2 matches 11 bases. J gave up 4 bases and V 0 bases, and 5 bases lay outside the gene matches. The germline CDR1 and CDR2 sequences are SGDLS and YYNGEE. The CDR3 contains 16 residues. The CDR3 sequence: CASSVEIAGGLETQYF. The DNA for the CDR3 is TGTGCCAGCAGCGTAGAAATAGCGGGGGGGCTAGAGACCCAGTACTTC.

The chain couples TRBV19 to TRBJ1-1, with 7 nucleotides matching TRBD1. Germline values: CDR1 LNHDA, CDR2 SQIVND (reference sequence). CDR3 size: 15 residues. V dropped 6 bases and J dropped 4; count of bases not matched to a gene: 11. The CDR3 protein is CASSYRRAGGTEAFF. DNA for the CDR3: TGTGCCAGTAGCTATAGAAGGGCAGGGGGCACTGAAGCTTTCTTT.

The chain has TRBV11-3 and TRBJ1-3, with D unclear. CDR1 SGHNT and CDR2 YENEEA come from the germline V gene. Trimming took 5 bases from V and 0 from J, leaving 17 bases between them. CDR3 length: 17 residues. CDR3 region: CASSRSGRRSSGNTIYF. The CDR3 DNA sequence: TGTGCCAGCAGCCGATCCGGCAGGCGGAGCTCTGGAAACACCATATATTTT. Full variable domain (outside the CDR3, taken from reference TRBV11-3 and TRBJ1-3): EAGVVQSPRYKIIEKKQPVAFWCNPISGHNTLYWYLQNLGQGPELLIRYENEEAVDDSQLPKDRFSAERLKGVDSTLKIQPAELGDSAVYLCASSRSGRRSSGNTIYFGEGSWLTVV.

The CDR3 coding sequence is TGTGCCAGCAGCTTGGCTTCGGGAGATACGCAGTATTTT. Translated: CASSLASGDTQYF. The chain has TRBV5-6 and TRBJ2-3; no firm D call. CDR3 length equals 13 residues. The V and J ends lost 0 bases and 5 bases respectively, with 7 bases between them. Germline CDR1 and CDR2: SGHDT and YYEEEE.

This clone occurred many times. The J gene is TRBJ1-5, the V gene TRBV7-9; D is ambiguous. V shed 3 bases and J shed 1 base, with 7 bases lying between them. CDR1 is SEHNR and CDR2 is FQNEAQ in the germline V gene (reference sequence). This CDR3 is 14 amino acids long. In DNA, the CDR3 is TGTGCCAGCAGCTTCGGACCGAGCAATCAGCCCCAGCATTTT. Amino acids: CASSFGPSNQPQHF.

CDR3 loop: CASSLDWARNEQFF. The CDR3 nucleotides are TGTGCCAGCAGTTTGGACTGGGCCCGCAATGAGCAGTTCTTC. The chain carries TRBV28 and TRBJ2-1, with D possibly being TRBD2 (5 bases). V lost 3 bases and J lost 6, with 12 bases in between. This CDR3 comprises 14 residues. CDR1 is MDHEN, CDR2 SYDVKM, per germline.

This rearrangement joins TRBV7-9 to TRBJ2-7; tentatively, D is TRBD1 or TRBD2 (5 bases each). Germline V gene lookup returns CDR1 SEHNR and CDR2 FQNEAQ (reference sequence). CDR3 length: 13 residues. Trimming pared 5 bases from V and 5 bases from J, leaving 13 bases between. CDR3 DNA: TGTGCCAGCAGCCCCGAGAGGGGCGACGAGCAGTACTTC. Its protein is CASSPERGDEQYF.

V gene TRBV5-4 combines with J gene TRBJ2-3, with 14 positions matching TRBD2. The CDR3 has 16 residues. Germline-derived CDR1 and CDR2 are SGHNT and YYREEE (reference sequence). J was trimmed by 6 bases and V by 4 bases; bases with no gene match: 7. For the CDR3, the DNA is TGTGCCAGCAGCGTCGGGACTAGCGGGGGATCGGATACGCAGTATTTT. As protein: CASSVGTSGGSDTQYF.

The chain uses TRBV7-9 and TRBJ2-1, with 12 bases fitting TRBD2. Trimming at V came to 5 bases and at J to 10 bases, leaving 9 bases not matched to a gene. The CDR3 has 15 amino acids. CDR1 SEHNR and CDR2 FQNEAQ come from the germline V gene (reference sequence). As DNA, the CDR3 is TGTGCCAGCAGCCTAATACTAGCGGGGGGAAGGGAGCAGTTCTTC. Translating gives CASSLILAGGREQFF.

This clone is a singleton in its sample. The chain is built from TRBV7-9 and TRBJ1-4; D gene unclear. The ends were cut back, 5 bases at V and 8 bases at J, with 12 bases in the middle. This CDR3 comprises 13 residues. Germline V gene sequence: CDR1 SEHNR, CDR2 FQNEAQ (reference sequence). The CDR3 is CASSPVYAEKLFF. CDR3 sequence (DNA): TGTGCCAGCAGCCCCGTGTACGCCGAAAAACTGTTTTTT.

This clone was picked up a small number of times. This sequence joins TRBV19 and TRBJ2-7; D is perhaps TRBD1 (6 bases). The germline V gene has CDR1 LNHDA and CDR2 SQIVND (reference sequence). CDR3 length: 13 residues. V was pared by 5 bases and J by 6 bases, with 14 bases between. CDR3 sequence (DNA): TGTGCCAGTAGTTCCTGGGACAATCGCGAGCAGTACTTC. Its protein is CASSSWDNREQYF.

This chain's CDR3 is CASSLGVGQAGELFF. CDR3 nucleotide sequence: TGTGCCAGCAGCTTAGGGGTAGGACAGGCCGGGGAGCTGTTTTTT. The chain uses TRBV7-8 and TRBJ2-2; 7 bases are shared with TRBD1. The CDR3 loop spans 15 amino acids. Unmatched junction bases numbered 5, after V lost 1 base and J lost 6 bases. Germline V lookup: CDR1 SGHVS, CDR2 FQNEAQ.

This chain connects TRBV9 to TRBJ1-6; D not certain. The CDR3 is made up of 17 amino acids. Trimming took off 0 bases at V and 0 bases at J, with 10 bases between the two ends. The V gene's germline CDR1 is SGDLS and CDR2 YYNGEE. The CDR3 DNA reads TGTGCCAGCAGCGTAGCGCAGGAGAGCTCCTATAATTCACCCCTCCACTTT. Translation: CASSVAQESSYNSPLHF. Combining the CDR3 with reference TRBV9 and TRBJ1-6 gives the whole variable domain DSGVTQTPKHLITATGQRVTLRCSPRSGDLSVYWYQQSLDQGLQFLIQYYNGEERAKGNILERFSAQQFPDLHSELNLSSLELGDSALYFCASSVAQESSYNSPLHFGNGTRLTVT.

A word on this clone: Mismatch with germline at one junction end may stem from a read error. Written as DNA, the CDR3 is TGTGCCAGCAGCTTAGACCCCAGGGGGGGGATGAACTTC. It translates to CASSLDPRGGMNF. This sequence joins TRBV7-9 and TRBJ2-5, with D perhaps matching TRBD1 or TRBD2 (7 bases each). This CDR3 has 13 amino acids. The germline gives CDR1 SEHNR, CDR2 FQNEAQ (reference sequence).

This clone appeared a few times. The rearrangement uses TRBV10-1 and TRBJ1-5; possible D gene TRBD1, 6 bases. Germline CDR1 WNHNN, CDR2 SYGVQD (reference sequence). The CDR3 is 13 amino acids. V was pared by 8 bases and J by 3 bases, with 11 bases between. The CDR3 is CASGTFYNQPQHF. The CDR3 DNA reads as TGCGCCAGCGGGACATTTTACAATCAGCCCCAGCATTTT.

The V gene is TRBV27, the J gene TRBJ1-1, with TRBD1 as a possible D gene (6 bases). Germline CDR1 is MNHEY and CDR2 is SMNVEV (reference sequence). V dropped 5 bases and J dropped 5 bases, with 21 bases sitting between them. CDR3 length: 16 residues. CDR3 protein: CASSPFHGGRGTEAFF. DNA of the CDR3: TGTGCCAGCAGTCCTTTCCATGGGGGGCGTGGGACTGAAGCTTTCTTT.

The chain employs TRBV2 and TRBJ2-3; the D is unclear. Germline values: CDR1 SNHLY, CDR2 FYNNEI. V shed 1 base and J shed 2 bases, with 4 bases lying between them. This CDR3 comprises 13 residues. The CDR3 here is CASSEEHTDTQYF. CDR3 nucleotides: TGTGCCAGCAGTGAAGAGCACACAGATACGCAGTATTTT.

The V and J genes are TRBV5-6 and TRBJ2-7; 11 nucleotides match TRBD1. The CDR3 runs to 14 residues. Germline V gene sequence: CDR1 SGHDT, CDR2 YYEEEE. J was trimmed by 4 bases and V by 6 bases; bases with no gene match: 6. CDR3 sequence: CASTAGQGAYEQYF. The DNA for the CDR3 is TGTGCCAGCACCGCCGGACAGGGGGCATACGAGCAGTACTTC.

The chain uses TRBV5-1 and TRBJ2-3, with TRBD1 as a possible D gene (5 bases). The CDR3 covers 17 residues. Trimming took off 0 bases at V and 0 bases at J, with 14 bases between the two ends. Per the germline V gene, CDR1 is SGHRS and CDR2 is YFSETQ. In nucleotides, the CDR3 is TGCGCCAGCAGCTTGGGTGTGGGGCCGACTAGCACAGATACGCAGTATTTT. Its protein is CASSLGVGPTSTDTQYF.

Here the CDR3 reads CASSLELAGVSTDTQYF. The CDR3 DNA is TGTGCCAGCAGCTTAGAACTAGCGGGGGTTAGCACAGATACGCAGTATTTT. The gene calls are TRBV11-2 and TRBJ2-3, with 11 bases aligning to TRBD2. Germline CDR1 is SGHAT and CDR2 is FQNNGV. J lost 0 bases, V lost 0 bases, and 2 bases had no gene match. This CDR3 is 17 amino acids long.